These 4 T cell receptor beta chains were all obtained from the same sample, sequenced in a study of shared clonotypes between healthy human individuals. The method was immunoSEQ multiplex PCR; TCRdb's version includes in-frame clones alone and lacks a portion of them. The table shows some 900,000 clones, with 76% occurring only once. The sample was memory CD4+ T cells sorted from blood. The subset here: CD45RA-negative fraction. The receptors were sampled from a man younger than 35 in good health.

This chain uses TRBV18 with TRBJ2-5; D is ambiguous. Trimming cost V 6 bases and J 2 bases, with 10 bases left between them. The CDR3 is 13 residues long. Germline V CDR1 and CDR2: KGHSH, LQKENI. CDR3 amino acids: CASSYSLQETQYF. CDR3 nucleotides: TGTGCCAGCTCCTACAGCCTTCAAGAGACCCAGTACTTC.

This chain uses TRBV7-9 with TRBJ2-7, with a weak D call TRBD1 (8 bases). This CDR3 has 15 amino acids. V was shortened by 1 base and J by 2 bases, with 12 bases between the two germline ends. Germline values: CDR1 SEHNR, CDR2 FQNEAQ (reference sequence). Here the CDR3 reads CASSLDRGGTYEQYF. The CDR3 coding sequence is TGTGCCAGCAGCTTAGACAGGGGGGGTACCTACGAGCAGTACTTC. The variable domain in full, with the rest retrieved from reference TRBV7-9 and TRBJ2-7, is DTGVSQNPRHKITKRGQNVTFRCDPISEHNRLYWYRQTLGQGPEFLTYFQNEAQLEKSRLLSDRFSAERPKGSFSTLEIQRTEQGDSAMYLCASSLDRGGTYEQYFGPGTRLTVT.

Concerning this clone: The sample holds other DNA sequences that translate to the same CDR3. This chain connects TRBV30 to TRBJ2-2; no clear D gene. This CDR3 has 12 amino acids. The V end lost 4 bases, the J end lost 1 base, and 4 bases lay between the germline ends. CDR1 and CDR2 from the germline V gene are GTSNPN and SVGIG (reference sequence). CDR3 amino acids: CAWTGNTGELFF. The CDR3 coding sequence is TGTGCCTGGACGGGGAACACCGGGGAGCTGTTTTTT.

V usage is TRBV29-1 and J usage is TRBJ2-3; D might be TRBD2 (6 bases). The CDR3 consists of 16 residues. Germline CDR1 SQVTM, CDR2 ANQGSEA. Trimming removed 5 bases from V and 0 bases from J, with 18 bases in between. The CDR3 loop reads CSVSAGSRVSTDTQYF. The CDR3 coding sequence is TGCAGCGTTTCAGCGGGCAGTCGGGTTAGCACAGATACGCAGTATTTT.